This TCR beta chain was obtained from a study of T cell responses to AZD1222 COVID-19 vaccine. General study points: Donors, mostly white British, included more females; clonal diversity was possibly underestimated. Two AZD1222 doses significantly raised spike-specific TCR breadth and depth over controls.

A note on this clone: The antigen is not known.

Using immunoSEQ multiplex PCR, the repertoire was profiled, and TCRdb retains in-frame clones only, with some absent. The profile shows some 160,000 clones, 85% to 95% of them singletons. V dropped 6 bases and J dropped 5 bases, with 12 bases sitting between them. The CDR3 sequence is 13 residues long. Germline CDR1 reads SNHLY; CDR2 reads FYNNEI. This TCR came from an adult in good health. Sequencing used peripheral blood, obtained on day 0 of AZD1222 vaccination. V gene TRBV2 combines with J gene TRBJ2-3, with D maybe TRBD2 (5 bases). The CDR3, as DNA: TGTGCCAGCAGCGGGGAGTGGAGAGATACGCAGTATTTT. Its translation: CASSGEWRDTQYF.